The 10 T cell receptor beta chains in this list originate from one sample, sequenced in a study of T-cell reconstitution after alpha-beta-depleted transplantation in children. Unique molecular identifiers were used to barcode this TCRbeta library. Using its own MiXCR run on the PCR reads, TCRdb lists one record per CDR3 protein. The sample includes 400,000 to 500,000 distinct CDR3 sequences, roughly a tenth of them seen just once. The sequencing here drew on PBMCs from the stem cell graft donor, taken from the stem cell graft. The source of these receptors is a human donor who donated a stem cell graft to a child with acute myeloid leukemia.

This clonotype was seen many times. The rearrangement uses TRBV4-1 and TRBJ1-2; a possible D gene is TRBD1 (6 bases). CDR1 MGHRA and CDR2 YSYEKL come from the germline V gene. The CDR3 totals 14 residues. V was shortened by 3 bases and J by 8 bases, with 16 bases between the two germline ends. CDR3 bases: TGCGCCAGCAGCCATCACGGGGGGCGCGACGGCTACACCTTC. Its translation: CASSHHGGRDGYTF.

This clonotype was observed a few times. J is TRBJ2-1 and V is TRBV7-2; D ambiguous. This CDR3 spans 12 amino acids. V was pared by 5 bases and J by 7 bases, with 9 bases between. Germline lookup yields CDR1 SGHTA and CDR2 FQGNSA. The CDR3 bases are TGTGCCAGCAGCCCTCCCCATAATGAGCAGTTCTTC. Protein sequence: CASSPPHNEQFF. The full variable domain, with the rest looked up from reference TRBV7-2 and TRBJ2-1, is GAGVSQSPSNKVTEKGKDVELRCDPISGHTALYWYRQSLGQGLEFLIYFQGNSAPDKSGLPSDRFSAERTGGSVSTLTIQRTQQEDSAVYLCASSPPHNEQFFGPGTRLTVL.

This clonotype was seen many times. The chain recombines TRBV5-6 with TRBJ2-1, with 8 bases lining up with TRBD2. The germline V gene encodes CDR1 SGHDT and CDR2 YYEEEE. V lost 4 bases, J lost 10 bases, and 7 bases stayed unmatched. The CDR3 consists of 13 residues. The CDR3 spells CASSGGLGREQFF. For the CDR3, the DNA is TGTGCCAGCAGCGGGGGACTAGGGAGAGAGCAGTTCTTC.

This clonotype was seen more than once but under ten times. CDR3 in amino acids: CASSNQGLPDEKLFF. The CDR3 region has the DNA TGTGCCAGCAGCAATCAGGGGCTACCTGATGAAAAACTGTTTTTT. The chain carries TRBV27 and TRBJ1-4; D may be TRBD1 (6 bases). The CDR3 is made up of 15 amino acids. Trimming took off 6 bases at V and 6 bases at J, with 17 bases between the two ends. Germline lookup yields CDR1 MNHEY and CDR2 SMNVEV (reference sequence).

This clonotype came up a few times. The chain carries TRBV29-1 and TRBJ2-3; TRBD1 aligns across 12 bases. V lost 3 bases and J lost 4; bases outside the gene matches: 2. This CDR3 is 14 amino acids long. Germline loops: CDR1 SQVTM, CDR2 ANQGSEA. The CDR3 sequence: CSVEGQGAPDTQYF. CDR3 nucleotide sequence: TGCAGCGTTGAGGGACAGGGGGCCCCAGATACGCAGTATTTT.

V usage is TRBV12-3 or TRBV12-4 and J usage is TRBJ2-6, with D maybe TRBD2 (5 bases). V was shortened by 2 bases and J by 2 bases, with 13 bases between the two germline ends. The CDR3 extends over 17 amino acids. The DNA of the CDR3 is TGTGCCAGCAGTTTAAGCCCGGGAACGGCTGGGGCCAACGTCCTGACTTTC. Its translation: CASSLSPGTAGANVLTF.

In this sample, this clonotype turned up many times. In nucleotides, the CDR3 is TGTGCCAGCAGCTTGCGGCGGGGGCGGTCACCCCTCCACTTT. This gives the protein CASSLRRGRSPLHF. This chain joins TRBV5-6 and TRBJ1-6; TRBD1 might be the D (6 bases). The CDR3 consists of 14 residues. CDR1 and CDR2 from the germline V gene are SGHDT and YYEEEE. V was clipped by 1 base and J by 10 bases, with 12 bases between them.

The chain has TRBV5-1 and TRBJ1-1; D perhaps matches TRBD1 (5 bases). V lost 5 bases and J lost 5, with 13 bases in between. CDR1 is SGHRS, CDR2 YFSETQ, per germline. This CDR3 comprises 13 residues. CDR3 sequence (DNA): TGCGCCAGCAGAATCACAGGTTCAACTGAAGCTTTCTTT. This encodes CASRITGSTEAFF.

In this sample, this clonotype turned up many times. This sequence joins TRBV29-1 and TRBJ2-3, with 10 bases fitting TRBD2. The junction had 5 bases not matched to a gene; V was cut back by 7 bases and J by 1 base. From germline, CDR1 is SQVTM and CDR2 ANQGSEA. This CDR3 is built from 14 residues. CDR3 loop: CSGSSGRGTDTQYF. Here the CDR3 DNA reads TGCAGCGGATCTAGCGGGAGAGGCACAGATACGCAGTATTTT.

This clonotype has a handful of counts. The CDR3 nucleotides read TGTGCCAGCAGCTTAGAGCTTTGGCGGGAGGTGGGGCCAGAGACCCAGTACTTC. Protein: CASSLELWREVGPETQYF. V and J are TRBV7-8 and TRBJ2-5; 8 nucleotides line up with TRBD2. This CDR3 region has 18 residues. The J segment lost 4 bases and the V segment lost 1 base, leaving 14 bases of the junction unmatched. Germline CDR1 is SGHVS and CDR2 is FQNEAQ. The variable domain in full, with the rest retrieved from reference TRBV7-8 and TRBJ2-5, is GAGVSQSPRYKVAKRGQDVALRCDPISGHVSLFWYQQALGQGPEFLTYFQNEAQLDKSGLPSDRFFAERPEGSVSTLKIQRTQQEDSAVYLCASSLELWREVGPETQYFGPGTRLLVL.